Following are 25 T cell receptor beta chains from one sample sequenced in a study of shared clonotypes between healthy human individuals. Sequenced by immunoSEQ multiplex PCR; TCRdb stores in-frame clones only, minus some. The data hold millions of clones, with about 94% observed a single time. The naive CD8 fraction comprised CD45RO-negative cells positively selected for CCR7 and excluded terminally differentiated effector memory CD45RA+ cells. Source material: naive CD8+ T cells sorted from blood. These receptors all stem from a man aged 18-30 years in good health.

On this clone itself: Other DNA sequences in the same sample also yield this CDR3. The genes are TRBV18 and TRBJ2-7; D gene uncertain. CDR1 KGHSH and CDR2 LQKENI come from the germline V gene. The V end was cut by 6 bases, the J end by 0 bases, with 6 bases between. The CDR3 runs 12 residues. CDR3 sequence (DNA): TGTGCCAGCTCCCTCAGCTCCTACGAGCAGTACTTC. Its translation is CASSLSSYEQYF.

The rearrangement links TRBV21-1 to TRBJ1-6. TRBV21-1 is labeled a pseudogene. This CDR3 spans 12 amino acids. CDR3 residues: CASSNYNSPLHF. The CDR3 coding sequence is TGTGCCAGCAGCAACTATAATTCACCCCTCCACTTT.

This sequence joins TRBV4-1 and TRBJ2-7; TRBD2 agrees at 9 bases. The V and J ends lost 4 bases and 3 bases, in that order; junction bases with no gene match: 7. The CDR3 has 15 amino acids. Looked up from germline, CDR1 is MGHRA and CDR2 is YSYEKL. The CDR3: CASSPSIAGVYEQYF. The CDR3 DNA follows: TGCGCCAGCAGCCCATCCATAGCGGGGGTCTACGAGCAGTACTTC.

Comments on this clone: Distinct nucleotide sequences in the sample also encode this CDR3. This chain connects TRBV19 to TRBJ2-7; perhaps TRBD1 as D (5 bases). Trimming removed 3 bases at V and 0 bases at J, with 9 bases between. CDR1 is LNHDA, CDR2 SQIVND, per germline (reference sequence). This CDR3 has 14 amino acids. The DNA of the CDR3 is TGTGCCAGTAGTATCAGGGTTAGCTCCTACGAGCAGTACTTC. The encoded protein is CASSIRVSSYEQYF. Using reference TRBV19 and TRBJ2-7 for the parts outside the CDR3, the full variable domain is DGGITQSPKYLFRKEGQNVTLSCEQNLNHDAMYWYRQDPGQGLRLIYYSQIVNDFQKGDIAEGYSVSREKKESFPLTVTSAQKNPTAFYLCASSIRVSSYEQYFGPGTRLTVT.

The chain uses TRBV30 and TRBJ1-1, with D unresolved. V was pared by 4 bases and J by 1 base, with 10 bases between. Germline V gene lookup returns CDR1 GTSNPN and CDR2 SVGIG (reference sequence). The CDR3 consists of 13 residues. The CDR3 sequence: CAWTIKGNTEAFF. CDR3 DNA: TGTGCCTGGACCATCAAGGGGAACACTGAAGCTTTCTTT.

This clone was seen a single time. The V gene is TRBV28, the J gene TRBJ2-5; D is perhaps TRBD2 (5 bases). Trimming pared 6 bases from V and 7 bases from J, leaving 15 bases between. CDR1 is MDHEN, CDR2 SYDVKM, per germline. CDR3 size: 13 residues. Written as DNA, the CDR3 is TGTGCCAGCAGGTCGGACTGGACGGGGACCCAGTACTTC. It codes for CASRSDWTGTQYF.

The chain employs TRBV5-6 and TRBJ2-2; weak D call: TRBD1 (6 bases). Germline-derived CDR1 and CDR2 are SGHDT and YYEEEE. The length of the CDR3 is 17 residues. Trimming shortened V by 4 bases and J by 1 base, and 17 bases separated the two germline ends. CDR3 loop: CASSLRDIRLNTGELFF. For the CDR3, the DNA is TGTGCCAGCAGCCTCCGGGACATAAGACTGAACACCGGGGAGCTGTTTTTT.

V and J are TRBV27 and TRBJ2-7; D may be TRBD2 (6 bases). Trimming shortened V by 3 bases and J by 12 bases, and 12 bases separated the two germline ends. The CDR3 extends over 11 amino acids. Germline CDR1 and CDR2: MNHEY and SMNVEV (reference sequence). The CDR3 nucleotides are TGTGCCAGCAGTTTCGGGGGAATCTGGTACTTC. Translated: CASSFGGIWYF.

The chain has TRBV5-6 and TRBJ2-5; D perhaps matches TRBD2 (6 bases). Trimming took 4 bases from V and 4 from J, leaving 17 bases between them. This CDR3 region has 15 residues. Per the germline V gene, CDR1 is SGHDT and CDR2 is YYEEEE. CDR3 sequence: CASSALGRSLETQYF. The CDR3 nucleotides read TGTGCCAGCAGCGCACTAGGGAGGTCCCTAGAGACCCAGTACTTC.

This chain uses TRBV27 with TRBJ2-3; D is possibly TRBD2 (6 bases). Germline V gene lookup returns CDR1 MNHEY and CDR2 SMNVEV (reference sequence). The CDR3 runs 15 residues. The V end lost 6 bases, the J end lost 0 bases, and 13 bases lay between the germline ends. CDR3 sequence reads: CASRTIAASTDTQYF. The CDR3 DNA follows: TGTGCCAGCAGAACCATAGCGGCTAGCACAGATACGCAGTATTTT.

The rearrangement links TRBV25-1 to TRBJ1-2, with 8 bases aligning to TRBD1. This CDR3 region has 16 residues. The V gene end was trimmed by 3 bases and the J gene end by 2 bases; junction bases not matched to a gene: 8. Germline V gene data show CDR1 as MGHDK and CDR2 as SYGVNS. The CDR3 coding sequence is TGTGCCAGCAGTGACCCCGGACAGGGACTCAACTATGGCTACACCTTC. It is translated as CASSDPGQGLNYGYTF.

This clone was observed once. The chain joins TRBV7-9 to TRBJ2-7, with D perhaps matching TRBD2 (7 bases). CDR1 is SEHNR and CDR2 is FQNEAQ in the germline V gene (reference sequence). V gave up 5 bases and J gave up 1 base, with 18 bases separating them. The CDR3 loop spans 16 amino acids. CDR3 nucleotides: TGTGCCAGCAGCCACTCGGGGGGCGGACTATCCTACGAGCAGTACTTC. Amino acid sequence: CASSHSGGGLSYEQYF.

The chain recombines TRBV9 with TRBJ1-1; weak D call: TRBD1 (5 bases). The CDR3 totals 14 residues. The germline gives CDR1 SGDLS, CDR2 YYNGEE. V was trimmed by 0 bases and J by 6 bases, leaving 12 bases between them. CDR3 sequence: CASSVGAGIAEAFF. As DNA, the CDR3 is TGTGCCAGCAGCGTAGGGGCAGGGATCGCTGAAGCTTTCTTT.

This chain joins TRBV29-1 and TRBJ2-2; TRBD2 aligns across 10 bases. After removal of 4 bases from V and 2 bases from J, the junction contained 4 bases not matched to a gene. There are 15 residues in the CDR3. Germline CDR1 SQVTM, CDR2 ANQGSEA. CDR3: CSVVLAGVNTGELFF. The CDR3 DNA sequence: TGCAGCGTTGTCCTAGCGGGAGTAAACACCGGGGAGCTGTTTTTT.

This clone occurred once. The chain is built from TRBV28 and TRBJ2-3; 9 nucleotides align to TRBD2. The CDR3 loop spans 18 amino acids. Trimming at V came to 4 bases and at J to 0 bases, leaving 11 bases not matched to a gene. CDR1 is MDHEN and CDR2 is SYDVKM in the germline V gene. Here the CDR3 DNA reads TGTGCCAGCAGTTCGGGGATAGCGGGAGCTCGTAGCACAGATACGCAGTATTTT. Protein: CASSSGIAGARSTDTQYF. The full variable domain, in which reference TRBV28 and TRBJ2-3 provide the parts outside the CDR3, is DVKVTQSSRYLVKRTGEKVFLECVQDMDHENMFWYRQDPGLGLRLIYFSYDVKMKEKGDIPEGYSVSREKKERFSLILESASTNQTSMYLCASSSGIAGARSTDTQYFGPGTRLTVL.

The rearrangement uses TRBV5-6 and TRBJ1-5; 7 positions match TRBD1. The CDR3 runs 18 residues. V gave up 0 bases and J gave up 0 bases; unmatched junction bases: 9. Germline lookup yields CDR1 SGHDT and CDR2 YYEEEE. This CDR3 is CASSLGGDSPYSNQPQHF. Here the CDR3 DNA reads TGTGCCAGCAGCTTGGGTGGGGACAGTCCCTATAGCAATCAGCCCCAGCATTTT.

Concerning this clone itself: The identical CDR3 is also encoded by other nucleotide sequences in the sample. The gene calls are TRBV11-2 and TRBJ2-3; D gene unclear. Germline V gene sequence: CDR1 SGHAT, CDR2 FQNNGV. The CDR3 totals 11 residues. V lost 5 bases and J 2 bases, leaving 2 bases between the germline ends. CDR3 residues: CASSNTDTQYF. The CDR3 DNA is TGTGCCAGCAGCAACACAGATACGCAGTATTTT.

This chain connects TRBV7-9 to TRBJ2-5; D is undetermined. Trimming stripped 1 base from V and 4 bases from J, with 7 bases between. The CDR3 covers 13 residues. CDR1 SEHNR and CDR2 FQNEAQ come from the germline V gene (reference sequence). CDR3 region: CASSLDPGETQYF. In DNA form, the CDR3 reads TGTGCCAGCAGCTTAGACCCAGGAGAGACCCAGTACTTC.

The chain combines TRBV13 with TRBJ1-1; a possible D gene is TRBD1 (5 bases). This CDR3 region has 13 residues. Germline V gene data show CDR1 as PRHDT and CDR2 as FYEKMQ (reference sequence). V lost 5 bases and J lost 2, with 9 bases in between. In DNA form, the CDR3 reads TGTGCCAGCAGCGCCGGGGCAAACACTGAAGCTTTCTTT. Its translation is CASSAGANTEAFF.

This chain connects TRBV30 to TRBJ2-2; the match to TRBD2 covers 10 bases. The CDR3 is 15 residues long. Looked up from germline, CDR1 is GTSNPN and CDR2 is SVGIG (reference sequence). The J segment lost 0 bases and the V segment lost 3 bases, leaving 1 base of the junction unmatched. The CDR3 coding sequence is TGTGCCTGGAGCCTAGCGGGGGCGAACACCGGGGAGCTGTTTTTT. Translation: CAWSLAGANTGELFF.

The genes are TRBV4-1 and TRBJ2-3; D is perhaps TRBD2 (5 bases). Germline V gene data show CDR1 as MGHRA and CDR2 as YSYEKL. Trimming took off 1 base at V and 0 bases at J, with 14 bases between the two ends. The CDR3 is 17 amino acids. The CDR3 nucleotides are TGCGCCAGCAGCCAAGGGCCACAAACTAGTAGCACAGATACGCAGTATTTT. Its protein is CASSQGPQTSSTDTQYF.

V is TRBV27 and J is TRBJ1-3; D gene uncertain. From germline, CDR1 is MNHEY and CDR2 SMNVEV (reference sequence). The CDR3 sequence is 15 residues long. V was pared by 5 bases and J by 0 bases, with 11 bases between. CDR3 DNA: TGTGCCAGCAGTGCTACTCCCAGCTCTGGAAACACCATATATTTT. Protein sequence: CASSATPSSGNTIYF.

The V and J genes are TRBV7-8 and TRBJ2-2; D gene ambiguous. This CDR3 contains 15 residues. Germline CDR1 and CDR2: SGHVS and FQNEAQ. The V gene lost 2 bases and the J gene lost 6 bases, with 13 bases spanning the gap. The CDR3, as DNA: TGTGCCAGCAGCTTAAATTGGGGTCGGTCCGGGGAGCTGTTTTTT. Translating it yields CASSLNWGRSGELFF.

The chain joins TRBV30 to TRBJ1-2; 9 positions match TRBD1. J gave up 7 bases and V 1 base, and 10 bases lay outside the gene matches. The CDR3 has 15 residues. Germline loops: CDR1 GTSNPN, CDR2 SVGIG (reference sequence). The CDR3 sequence: CAWSASWTGVGGYTF. The CDR3 bases are TGTGCCTGGAGTGCATCGTGGACAGGGGTGGGTGGCTACACCTTC.

The CDR3 bases are TGTGCCAGCAGTTCTGCCCCGGGGCAGGTCTACGAGCAGTACTTC. The encoded protein is CASSSAPGQVYEQYF. The chain links TRBV27 to TRBJ2-7; D might be TRBD1 or TRBD2, each matching 5 bases. There are 15 residues in the CDR3. V lost 4 bases and J lost 3, with 16 bases in between. Germline V lookup: CDR1 MNHEY, CDR2 SMNVEV (reference sequence).